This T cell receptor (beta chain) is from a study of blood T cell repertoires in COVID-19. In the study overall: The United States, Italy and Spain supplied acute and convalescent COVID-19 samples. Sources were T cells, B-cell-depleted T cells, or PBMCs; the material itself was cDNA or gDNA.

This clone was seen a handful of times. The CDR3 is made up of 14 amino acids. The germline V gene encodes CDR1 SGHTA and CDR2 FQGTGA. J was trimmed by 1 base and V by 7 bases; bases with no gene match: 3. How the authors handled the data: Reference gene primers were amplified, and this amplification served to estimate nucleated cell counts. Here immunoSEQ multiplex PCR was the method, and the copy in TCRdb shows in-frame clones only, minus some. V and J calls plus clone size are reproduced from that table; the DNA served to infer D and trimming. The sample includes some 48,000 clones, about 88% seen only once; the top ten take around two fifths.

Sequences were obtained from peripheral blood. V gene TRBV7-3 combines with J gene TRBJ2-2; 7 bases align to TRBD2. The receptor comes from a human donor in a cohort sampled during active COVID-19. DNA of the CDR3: TGTGCCAGCAACTCGGGGGGGAACACCGGGGAGCTGTTTTTT. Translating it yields CASNSGGNTGELFF.